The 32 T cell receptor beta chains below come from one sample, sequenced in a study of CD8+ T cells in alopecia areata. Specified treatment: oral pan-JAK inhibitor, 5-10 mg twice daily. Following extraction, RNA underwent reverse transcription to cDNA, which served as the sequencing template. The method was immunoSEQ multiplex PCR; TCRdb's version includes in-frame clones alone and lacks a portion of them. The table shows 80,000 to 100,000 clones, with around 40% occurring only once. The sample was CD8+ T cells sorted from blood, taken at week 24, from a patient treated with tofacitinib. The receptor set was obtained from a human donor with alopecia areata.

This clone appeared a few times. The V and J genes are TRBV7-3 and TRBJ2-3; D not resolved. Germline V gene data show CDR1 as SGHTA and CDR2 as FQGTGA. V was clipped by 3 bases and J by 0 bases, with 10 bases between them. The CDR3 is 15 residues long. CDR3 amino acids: CASSFYAGSTDTQYF. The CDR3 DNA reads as TGTGCCAGCAGCTTTTATGCTGGAAGCACAGATACGCAGTATTTT.

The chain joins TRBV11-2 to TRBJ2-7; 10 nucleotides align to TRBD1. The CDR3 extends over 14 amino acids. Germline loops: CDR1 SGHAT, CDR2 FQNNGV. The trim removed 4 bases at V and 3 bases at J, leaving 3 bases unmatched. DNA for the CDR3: TGTGCCAGCAGCTGGGGACAGGGGTTCTACGAGCAGTACTTC. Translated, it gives CASSWGQGFYEQYF.

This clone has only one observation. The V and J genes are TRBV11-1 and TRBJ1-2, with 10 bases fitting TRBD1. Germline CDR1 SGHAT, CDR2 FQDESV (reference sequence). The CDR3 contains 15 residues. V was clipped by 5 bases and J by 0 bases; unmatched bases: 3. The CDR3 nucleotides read TGTGCCAGCAGCCACGGGACAGGGGCTAACTATGGCTACACCTTC. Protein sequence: CASSHGTGANYGYTF.

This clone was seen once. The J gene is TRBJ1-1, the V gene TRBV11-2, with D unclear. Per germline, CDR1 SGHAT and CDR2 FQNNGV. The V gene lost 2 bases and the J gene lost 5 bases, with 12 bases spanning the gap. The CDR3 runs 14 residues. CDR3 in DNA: TGTGCCAGCAGCTTAAAGGTGGAGGGAACTGAAGCTTTCTTT. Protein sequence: CASSLKVEGTEAFF.

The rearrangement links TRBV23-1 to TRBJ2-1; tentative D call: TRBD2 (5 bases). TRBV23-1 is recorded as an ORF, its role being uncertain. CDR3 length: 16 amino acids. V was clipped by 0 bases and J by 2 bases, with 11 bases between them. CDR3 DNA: TGCGCCAGCAGTCAATCGACACCGGGAACCTACAATGAGCAGTTCTTC. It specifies CASSQSTPGTYNEQFF.

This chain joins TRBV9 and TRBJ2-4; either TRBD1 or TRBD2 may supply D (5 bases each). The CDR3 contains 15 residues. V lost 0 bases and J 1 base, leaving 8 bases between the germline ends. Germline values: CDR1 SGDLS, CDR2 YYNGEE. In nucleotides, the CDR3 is TGTGCCAGCAGCGTAGCAGGGAGTGCCAAAAACATTCAGTACTTC. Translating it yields CASSVAGSAKNIQYF.

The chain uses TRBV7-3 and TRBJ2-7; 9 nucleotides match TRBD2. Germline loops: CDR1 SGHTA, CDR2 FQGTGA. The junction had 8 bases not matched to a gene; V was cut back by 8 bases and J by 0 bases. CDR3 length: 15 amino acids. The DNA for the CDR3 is TGTGCCAGCGGGTGGAGCGGGAGGAGCTCCTACGAGCAGTACTTC. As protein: CASGWSGRSSYEQYF.

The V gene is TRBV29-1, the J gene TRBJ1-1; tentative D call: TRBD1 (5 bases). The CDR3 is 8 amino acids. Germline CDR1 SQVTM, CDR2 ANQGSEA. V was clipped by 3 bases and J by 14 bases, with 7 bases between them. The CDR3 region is CSVDGAFF. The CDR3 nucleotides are TGCAGCGTTGACGGGGCGTTCTTT.

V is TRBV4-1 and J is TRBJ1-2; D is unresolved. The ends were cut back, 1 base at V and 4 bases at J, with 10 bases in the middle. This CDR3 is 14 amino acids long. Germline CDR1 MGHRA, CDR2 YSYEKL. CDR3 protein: CASSQVQIFYGYTF. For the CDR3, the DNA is TGCGCCAGCAGCCAAGTACAGATTTTCTATGGCTACACCTTC.

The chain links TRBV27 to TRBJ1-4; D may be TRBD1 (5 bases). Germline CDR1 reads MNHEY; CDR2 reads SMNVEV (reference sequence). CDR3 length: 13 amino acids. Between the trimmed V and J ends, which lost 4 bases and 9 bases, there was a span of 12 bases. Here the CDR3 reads CASSWSGRQKLFF. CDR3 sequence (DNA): TGTGCCAGCAGTTGGTCAGGGAGGCAAAAACTGTTTTTT.

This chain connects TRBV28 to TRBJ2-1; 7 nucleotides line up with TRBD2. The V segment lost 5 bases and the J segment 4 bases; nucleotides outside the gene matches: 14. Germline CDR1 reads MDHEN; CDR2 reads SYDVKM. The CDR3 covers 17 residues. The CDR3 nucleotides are TGTGCCAGCAGTAGCCGGGCTAGCGGAAGCGCGTACAATGAGCAGTTCTTC. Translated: CASSSRASGSAYNEQFF.

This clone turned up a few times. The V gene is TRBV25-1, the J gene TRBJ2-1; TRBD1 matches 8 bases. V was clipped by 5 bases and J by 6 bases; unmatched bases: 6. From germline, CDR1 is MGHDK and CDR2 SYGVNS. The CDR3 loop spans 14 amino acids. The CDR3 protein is CASSSWTGINEQFF. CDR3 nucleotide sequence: TGTGCCAGCAGTAGCTGGACAGGGATCAATGAGCAGTTCTTC.

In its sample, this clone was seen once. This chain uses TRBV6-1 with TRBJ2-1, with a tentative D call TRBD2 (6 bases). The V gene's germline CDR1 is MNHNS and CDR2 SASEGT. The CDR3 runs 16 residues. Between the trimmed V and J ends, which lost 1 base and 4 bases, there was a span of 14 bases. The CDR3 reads CASSEDQAGLYNEQFF. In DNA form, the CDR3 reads TGTGCCAGCAGTGAAGATCAGGCGGGGTTGTACAATGAGCAGTTCTTC.

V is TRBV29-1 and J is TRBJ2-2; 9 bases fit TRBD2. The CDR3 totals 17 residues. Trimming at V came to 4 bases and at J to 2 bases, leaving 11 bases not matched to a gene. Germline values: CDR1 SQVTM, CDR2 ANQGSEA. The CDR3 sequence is CSVGGGREGPNTGELFF. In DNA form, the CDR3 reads TGCAGCGTTGGTGGTGGGCGGGAGGGCCCTAACACCGGGGAGCTGTTTTTT.

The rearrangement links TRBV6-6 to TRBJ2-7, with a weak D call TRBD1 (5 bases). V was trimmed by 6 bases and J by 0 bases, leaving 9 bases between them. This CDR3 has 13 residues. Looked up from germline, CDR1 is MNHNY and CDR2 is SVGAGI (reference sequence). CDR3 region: CASRADSSYEQYF. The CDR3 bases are TGTGCCAGCAGGGCTGACAGCTCCTACGAGCAGTACTTC.

CDR3 sequence reads: CASSQDRTGELFF. The CDR3 coding sequence is TGCGCCAGCAGCCAAGATAGGACCGGGGAGCTGTTTTTT. The chain is built from TRBV4-3 and TRBJ2-2, with D unclear. V was shortened by 0 bases and J by 5 bases, with 4 bases between the two germline ends. CDR1 is LGHNA, CDR2 YSLEER, per germline. The CDR3 has 13 amino acids.

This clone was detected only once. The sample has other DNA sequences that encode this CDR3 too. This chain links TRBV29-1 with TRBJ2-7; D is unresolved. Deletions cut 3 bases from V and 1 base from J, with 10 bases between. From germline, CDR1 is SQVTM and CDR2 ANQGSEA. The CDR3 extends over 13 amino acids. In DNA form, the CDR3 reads TGCAGCGTTGAGATCGAGAGTTCCTACGAGCAGTACTTC. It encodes CSVEIESSYEQYF.

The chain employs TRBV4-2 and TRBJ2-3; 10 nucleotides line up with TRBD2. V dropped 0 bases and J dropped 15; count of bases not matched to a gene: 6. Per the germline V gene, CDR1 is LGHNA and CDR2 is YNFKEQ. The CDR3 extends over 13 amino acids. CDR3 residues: CASSQDKAGGYYF. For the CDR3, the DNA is TGTGCCAGCAGCCAAGATAAAGCGGGGGGGTATTATTTT.

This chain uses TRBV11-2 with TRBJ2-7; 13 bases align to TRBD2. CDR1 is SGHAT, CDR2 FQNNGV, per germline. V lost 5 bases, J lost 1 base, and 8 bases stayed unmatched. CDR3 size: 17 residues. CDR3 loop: CASSATSGRAKSYEQYF. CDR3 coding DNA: TGTGCCAGCAGCGCAACTAGCGGGAGGGCCAAGTCCTACGAGCAGTACTTC.

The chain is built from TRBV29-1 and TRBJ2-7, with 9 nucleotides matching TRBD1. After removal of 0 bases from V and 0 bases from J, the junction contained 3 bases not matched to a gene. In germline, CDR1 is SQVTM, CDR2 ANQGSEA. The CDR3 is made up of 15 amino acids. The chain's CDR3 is CSVEEGDRVSYEQYF. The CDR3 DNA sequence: TGCAGCGTTGAAGAGGGGGACAGGGTCTCCTACGAGCAGTACTTC.

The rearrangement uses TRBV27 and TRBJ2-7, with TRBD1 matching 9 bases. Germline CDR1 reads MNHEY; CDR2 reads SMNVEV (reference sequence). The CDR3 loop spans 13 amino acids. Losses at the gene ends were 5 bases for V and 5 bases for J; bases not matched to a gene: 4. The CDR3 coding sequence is TGTGCCAGCAGTGCCGGGACAGGGAACGAGCAGTACTTC. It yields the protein CASSAGTGNEQYF.

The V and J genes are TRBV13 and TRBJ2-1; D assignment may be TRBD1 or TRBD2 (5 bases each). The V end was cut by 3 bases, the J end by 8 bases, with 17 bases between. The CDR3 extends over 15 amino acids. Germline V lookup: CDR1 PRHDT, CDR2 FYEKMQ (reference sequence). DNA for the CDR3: TGTGCCAGCAGCTTGGCCGGGACCCTAAGGGATGAGCAGTTCTTC. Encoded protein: CASSLAGTLRDEQFF.

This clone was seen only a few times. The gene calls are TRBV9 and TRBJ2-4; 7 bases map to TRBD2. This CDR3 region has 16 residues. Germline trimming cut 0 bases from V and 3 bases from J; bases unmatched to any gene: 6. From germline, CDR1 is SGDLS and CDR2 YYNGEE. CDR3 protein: CASSVAGGGNKNIQYF. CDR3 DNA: TGTGCCAGCAGCGTAGCCGGCGGGGGAAACAAAAACATTCAGTACTTC.

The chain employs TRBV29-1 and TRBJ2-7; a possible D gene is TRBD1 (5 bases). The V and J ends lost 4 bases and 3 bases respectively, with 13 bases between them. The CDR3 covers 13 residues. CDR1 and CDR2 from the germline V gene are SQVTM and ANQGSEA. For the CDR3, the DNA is TGCAGCGTTGCCGAAGGGGATTACTACGAGCAGTACTTC. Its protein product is CSVAEGDYYEQYF.

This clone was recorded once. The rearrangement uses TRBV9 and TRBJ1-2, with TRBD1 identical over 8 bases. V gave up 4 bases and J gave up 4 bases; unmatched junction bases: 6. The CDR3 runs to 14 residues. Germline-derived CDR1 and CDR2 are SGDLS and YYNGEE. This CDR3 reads CASSPQGALYGYTF. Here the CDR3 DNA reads TGTGCCAGCAGCCCCCAGGGGGCCCTCTATGGCTACACCTTC. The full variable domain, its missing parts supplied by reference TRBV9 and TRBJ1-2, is DSGVTQTPKHLITATGQRVTLRCSPRSGDLSVYWYQQSLDQGLQFLIQYYNGEERAKGNILERFSAQQFPDLHSELNLSSLELGDSALYFCASSPQGALYGYTFGSGTRLTVV.

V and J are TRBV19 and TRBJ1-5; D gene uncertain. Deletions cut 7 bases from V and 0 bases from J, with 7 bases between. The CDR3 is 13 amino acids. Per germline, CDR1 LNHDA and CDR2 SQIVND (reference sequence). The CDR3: CASKTDSNQPQHF. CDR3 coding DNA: TGTGCCAGTAAAACAGATAGCAATCAGCCCCAGCATTTT.

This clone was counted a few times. This CDR3 reads CASSYLANEQFF. In nucleotides, the CDR3 is TGTGCCAGCAGCTATCTAGCTAATGAGCAGTTCTTC. V is TRBV7-9 and J is TRBJ2-1; a possible D gene is TRBD2 (5 bases). The CDR3 is 12 residues long. Germline CDR1 reads SEHNR; CDR2 reads FQNEAQ (reference sequence). V was trimmed by 4 bases and J by 7 bases, leaving 8 bases between them.

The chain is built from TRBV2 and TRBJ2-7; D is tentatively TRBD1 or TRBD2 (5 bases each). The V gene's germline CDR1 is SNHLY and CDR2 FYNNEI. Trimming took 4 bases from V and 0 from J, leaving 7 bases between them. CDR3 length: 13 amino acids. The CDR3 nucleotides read TGTGCCAGCAGTGGGGGGTACTCCTACGAGCAGTACTTC. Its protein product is CASSGGYSYEQYF.

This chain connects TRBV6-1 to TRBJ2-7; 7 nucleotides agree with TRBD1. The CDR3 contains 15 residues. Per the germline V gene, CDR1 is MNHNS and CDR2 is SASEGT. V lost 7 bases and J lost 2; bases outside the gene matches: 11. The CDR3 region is CASKQTTGFPYEQYF. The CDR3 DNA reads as TGTGCCAGCAAGCAGACGACAGGGTTTCCCTACGAGCAGTACTTC.

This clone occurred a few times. The CDR3 sequence is CASSPGTSGHNEQFF. As DNA, the CDR3 is TGTGCCAGCAGCCCCGGGACTAGCGGCCACAATGAGCAGTTCTTC. The rearrangement links TRBV7-2 to TRBJ2-1, with 11 nucleotides matching TRBD2. This CDR3 comprises 15 residues. Germline V gene sequence: CDR1 SGHTA, CDR2 FQGNSA. V lost 5 bases, J lost 5 bases, and 5 bases stayed unmatched. The entire variable domain, with the rest obtained from reference TRBV7-2 and TRBJ2-1, is as follows: GAGVSQSPSNKVTEKGKDVELRCDPISGHTALYWYRQSLGQGLEFLIYFQGNSAPDKSGLPSDRFSAERTGGSVSTLTIQRTQQEDSAVYLCASSPGTSGHNEQFFGPGTRLTVL.

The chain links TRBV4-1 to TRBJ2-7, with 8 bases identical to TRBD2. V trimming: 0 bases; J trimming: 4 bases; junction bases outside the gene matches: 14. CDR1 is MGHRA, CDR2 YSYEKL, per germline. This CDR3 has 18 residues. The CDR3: CASSQERMSGSFNYEQYF. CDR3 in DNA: TGCGCCAGCAGCCAAGAGAGGATGAGCGGGAGCTTTAATTACGAGCAGTACTTC.

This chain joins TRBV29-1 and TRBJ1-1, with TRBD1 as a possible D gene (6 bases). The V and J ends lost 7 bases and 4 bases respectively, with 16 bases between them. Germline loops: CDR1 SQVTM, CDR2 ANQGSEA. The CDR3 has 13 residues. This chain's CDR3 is CSAEGGQSTEAFF. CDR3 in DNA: TGCAGCGCCGAGGGGGGTCAAAGCACTGAAGCTTTCTTT.